One sample yielded the 19 T cell receptor beta chains listed below, sequenced in a study of monozygotic twins with inflammatory bowel disease. TCRdb derives one entry per CDR3 protein from the 5' RACE reads, leaving out DNA. The sample has about 330,000 distinct CDR3 sequences; the top ten hold 2% to 2.5%. The sample consisted of blood. These receptors were collected from a human donor with ulcerative colitis or Crohn's disease, or a healthy co-twin of an affected twin (not recorded which).

V is TRBV20-1 and J is TRBJ2-3; without DNA, the TCRdb call of TRBD2 cannot be checked. This CDR3 spans 16 amino acids. Germline values: CDR1 DFQATT, CDR2 SNEGSKA (reference sequence). CDR3 sequence: CSARGASGRATDTQYF.

The chain recombines TRBV29-1 with TRBJ2-7. Germline loops: CDR1 SQVTM, CDR2 ANQGSEA. The CDR3 is made up of 11 amino acids. The CDR3 loop reads CSVEKAYEQYF.

V and J are TRBV7-9 and TRBJ2-3; TCRdb gives TRBD1 as the D gene, but with no DNA this cannot be confirmed. Germline V gene data show CDR1 as SEHNR and CDR2 as FQNEAQ (reference sequence). The CDR3 has 14 residues. The CDR3 sequence: CASSLNRSPDTQYF.

The chain employs TRBV20-1 and TRBJ2-7. CDR1 is DFQATT and CDR2 is SNEGSKA in the germline V gene (reference sequence). This CDR3 contains 12 residues. CDR3 region: CSASFSLSEQYF.

The CDR3 loop reads CAISQGRDEQYF. The chain uses TRBV10-3 and TRBJ2-7; TCRdb's D call, TRBD2, is unchecked because there is no DNA. CDR3 length: 12 amino acids. The germline V gene encodes CDR1 ENHRY and CDR2 SYGVKD.

This chain connects TRBV11-2 to TRBJ2-3; TCRdb picks TRBD1, but there is no DNA to check that call. CDR1 and CDR2 (germline): SGHAT, FQNNGV. The CDR3 extends over 15 amino acids. CDR3 amino acids: CASSSDRGRTDTQYF.

This sequence joins TRBV20-1 and TRBJ1-2. Germline V CDR1 and CDR2: DFQATT, SNEGSKA (reference sequence). This CDR3 contains 16 residues. CDR3 sequence: CSARDQTGTDFDGYTF.

The chain has TRBV5-1 and TRBJ2-5; the TCRdb call, TRBD1, lacks DNA for checking. Germline V lookup: CDR1 SGHRS, CDR2 YFSETQ. This CDR3 region has 16 residues. The CDR3 region is CASSLEGRQTQETQYF.

The chain's CDR3 is CAISEGRGTEAFF. This chain links TRBV10-3 with TRBJ1-1; TCRdb names TRBD1, which stays unverified in the absence of DNA. This CDR3 comprises 13 residues. From germline, CDR1 is ENHRY and CDR2 SYGVKD.

The chain uses TRBV27 and TRBJ1-2. The germline V gene has CDR1 MNHEY and CDR2 SMNVEV (reference sequence). CDR3 length: 13 amino acids. CDR3 in amino acids: CASRSSGNYGYTF.

This chain connects TRBV7-9 to TRBJ2-7. The CDR3 length is 11 residues. The V gene's germline CDR1 is SEHNR and CDR2 FQNEAQ (reference sequence). The CDR3 loop reads CASGQGYEQYF.

CDR3 loop: CASSQEASTGGKTYEQYF. The chain couples TRBV4-3 to TRBJ2-7; TCRdb indicates TRBD1, and absent DNA this call remains unverified. The CDR3 runs 18 residues. The germline V gene encodes CDR1 LGHNA and CDR2 YSLEER.

The chain links TRBV5-1 to TRBJ2-3; TCRdb gives TRBD2 as the D gene, but with no DNA this cannot be confirmed. Germline V CDR1 and CDR2: SGHRS, YFSETQ. This CDR3 comprises 15 residues. The CDR3 loop reads CASSLEGGPPDTQYF.

V and J are TRBV30 and TRBJ1-1; the D call from TCRdb, TRBD1, cannot be confirmed without DNA. Per the germline V gene, CDR1 is GTSNPN and CDR2 is SVGIG (reference sequence). The CDR3 consists of 16 residues. The CDR3 loop is CAWNERPGQSNTEAFF.

The chain uses TRBV21-1 and TRBJ1-5. TRBV21-1 is assigned pseudogene status. The CDR3 contains 15 residues. This CDR3 is CASIDWQYSNQPQHF.

The chain couples TRBV4-1 to TRBJ2-1. CDR1 and CDR2 from the germline V gene are MGHRA and YSYEKL. This CDR3 is 16 amino acids long. The CDR3 sequence is CASSQVLGPSYNEQFF.

CDR3 in amino acids: CASSFSQGRGTQYF. The chain recombines TRBV28 with TRBJ2-3; lacking DNA, the TRBD1 call made by TCRdb goes unchecked. The CDR3 totals 14 residues. Per germline, CDR1 MDHEN and CDR2 SYDVKM.

The chain uses TRBV5-4 and TRBJ2-1. Germline-derived CDR1 and CDR2 are SGHNT and YYREEE (reference sequence). The CDR3 runs 17 residues. CDR3: CASSLARSRSSYNEQFF.

V usage is TRBV12-3 or TRBV12-4 and J usage is TRBJ2-3. This CDR3 has 12 residues. The CDR3 loop reads CASSFEQDTQYF.